This T cell receptor beta chain was captured by sequencing in a study of cytomegalovirus exposure and HLA in healthy donors. Findings and limits, study-wide: Clonal expansion was found to be greater in HLA-associated TCR beta chains than in equally common others in a later analysis. The study designated 150 to 200 TCR beta chains cytomegalovirus-associated.

The PCR employed 60 Vbeta primers together with 13 Jbeta primers. TCRdb's copy holds only in-frame clones and misses some; the assay was immunoSEQ multiplex PCR. The sample has roughly 190,000 clones, about 12% seen once. CDR3 length equals 19 residues. The trim removed 0 bases at V and 0 bases at J, leaving 10 bases unmatched. The germline V gene has CDR1 LGHNA and CDR2 YSLEER. There are a few counts of this clone. Its antigen is unknown. Unrecorded immune exposure was likely among donors, who were nominally healthy when sampled. The clonotype comes from a man in his fifties or sixties in good health and CMV-seropositive. Material for sequencing was PBMCs. The chain employs TRBV4-3 and TRBJ2-7; 11 bases are a match to TRBD2. The CDR3 is CASSQDRLAGGLSSYEQYV. In DNA form, the CDR3 reads TGCGCCAGCAGCCAAGATCGTCTAGCGGGGGGCCTGAGCTCCTACGAGCAGTACGTC.